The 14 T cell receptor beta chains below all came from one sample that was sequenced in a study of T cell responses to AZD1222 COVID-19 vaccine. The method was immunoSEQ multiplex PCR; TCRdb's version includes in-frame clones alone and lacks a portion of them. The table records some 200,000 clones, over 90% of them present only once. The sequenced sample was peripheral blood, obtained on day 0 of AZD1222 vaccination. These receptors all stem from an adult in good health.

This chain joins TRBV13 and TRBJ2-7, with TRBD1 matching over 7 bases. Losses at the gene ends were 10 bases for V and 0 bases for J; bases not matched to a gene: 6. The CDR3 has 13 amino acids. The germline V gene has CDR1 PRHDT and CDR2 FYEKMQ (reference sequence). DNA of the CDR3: TGTGCCACCTCCGGGACAGACTCCTACGAGCAGTACTTC. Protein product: CATSGTDSYEQYF. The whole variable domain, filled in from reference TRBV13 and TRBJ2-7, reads AAGVIQSPRHLIKEKRETATLKCYPIPRHDTVYWYQQGPGQDPQFLISFYEKMQSDKGSIPDRFSAQQFSDYHSELNMSSLELGDSALYFCATSGTDSYEQYFGPGTRLTVT.

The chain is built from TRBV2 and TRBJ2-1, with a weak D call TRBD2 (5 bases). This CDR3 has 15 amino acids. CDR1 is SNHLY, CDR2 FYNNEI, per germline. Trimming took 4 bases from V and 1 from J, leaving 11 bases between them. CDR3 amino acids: CASSGGQESYNEQFF. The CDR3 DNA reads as TGTGCCAGCAGTGGAGGGCAGGAGTCCTACAATGAGCAGTTCTTC.

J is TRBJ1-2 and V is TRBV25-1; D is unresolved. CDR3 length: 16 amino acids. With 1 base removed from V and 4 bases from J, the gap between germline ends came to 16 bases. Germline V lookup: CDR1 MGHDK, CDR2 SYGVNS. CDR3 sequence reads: CASSESGVSRTYGYTF. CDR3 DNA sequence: TGTGCCAGCAGTGAATCAGGAGTCAGCCGGACCTATGGCTACACCTTC.

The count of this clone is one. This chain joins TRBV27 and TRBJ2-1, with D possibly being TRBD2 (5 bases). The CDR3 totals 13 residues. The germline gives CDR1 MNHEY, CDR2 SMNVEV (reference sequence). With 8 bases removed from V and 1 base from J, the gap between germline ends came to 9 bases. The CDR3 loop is CASGRWSYNEQFF. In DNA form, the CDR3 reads TGTGCCAGCGGGAGATGGTCCTACAATGAGCAGTTCTTC.

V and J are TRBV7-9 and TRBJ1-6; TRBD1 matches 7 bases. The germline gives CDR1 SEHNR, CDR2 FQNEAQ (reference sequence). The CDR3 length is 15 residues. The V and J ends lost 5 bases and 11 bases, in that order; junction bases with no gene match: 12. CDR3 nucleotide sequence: TGTGCCAGCAGCACATCGACAGGGAATCGGACACCCCTCCACTTT. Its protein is CASSTSTGNRTPLHF.

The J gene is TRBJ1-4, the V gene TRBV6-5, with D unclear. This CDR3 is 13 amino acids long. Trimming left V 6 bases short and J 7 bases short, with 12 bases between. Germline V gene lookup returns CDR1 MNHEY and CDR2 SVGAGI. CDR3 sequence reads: CASRGQASEKLFF. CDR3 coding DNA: TGTGCCAGCAGAGGGCAGGCTAGTGAAAAACTGTTTTTT.

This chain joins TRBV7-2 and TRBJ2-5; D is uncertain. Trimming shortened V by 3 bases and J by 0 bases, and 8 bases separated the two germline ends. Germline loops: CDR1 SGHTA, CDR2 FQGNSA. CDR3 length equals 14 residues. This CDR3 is CASSLRGYQETQYF. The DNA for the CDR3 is TGTGCCAGCAGCTTGAGAGGTTACCAAGAGACCCAGTACTTC.

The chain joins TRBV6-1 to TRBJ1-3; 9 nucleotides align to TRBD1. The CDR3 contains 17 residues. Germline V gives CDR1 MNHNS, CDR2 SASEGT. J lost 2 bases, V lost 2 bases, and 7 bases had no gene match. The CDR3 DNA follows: TGTGCCAGCAGTGAAAGGACAGGGGCGCATGCTGGAAACACCATATATTTT. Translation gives CASSERTGAHAGNTIYF.

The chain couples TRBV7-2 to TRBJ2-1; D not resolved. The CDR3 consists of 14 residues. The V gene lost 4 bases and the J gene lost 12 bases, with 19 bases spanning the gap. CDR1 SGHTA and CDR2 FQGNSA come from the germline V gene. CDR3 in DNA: TGTGCCAGCAGCTCACCCACCCCGGGTCGAGGGCAGTTCTTC. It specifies CASSSPTPGRGQFF.

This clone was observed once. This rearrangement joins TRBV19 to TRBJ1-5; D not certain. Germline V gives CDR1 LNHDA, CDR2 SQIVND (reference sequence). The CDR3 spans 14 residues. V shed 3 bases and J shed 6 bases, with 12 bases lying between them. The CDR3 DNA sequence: TGTGCCAGTAGTATTGATGGCCATGGTCAGCCCCAGCATTTT. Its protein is CASSIDGHGQPQHF.

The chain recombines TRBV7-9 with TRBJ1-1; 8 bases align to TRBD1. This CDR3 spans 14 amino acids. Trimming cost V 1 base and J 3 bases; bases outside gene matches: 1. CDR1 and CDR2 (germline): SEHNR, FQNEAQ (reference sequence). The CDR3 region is CASSLGQGYTEAFF. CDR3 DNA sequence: TGTGCCAGCAGCTTAGGACAGGGGTACACTGAAGCTTTCTTT.

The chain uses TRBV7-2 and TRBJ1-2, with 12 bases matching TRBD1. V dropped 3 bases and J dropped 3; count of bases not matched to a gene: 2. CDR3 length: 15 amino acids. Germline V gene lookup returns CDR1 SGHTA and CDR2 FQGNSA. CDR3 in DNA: TGTGCCAGCAGCTTGGGGACAGGGGGCGACTATGGCTACACCTTC. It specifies CASSLGTGGDYGYTF.

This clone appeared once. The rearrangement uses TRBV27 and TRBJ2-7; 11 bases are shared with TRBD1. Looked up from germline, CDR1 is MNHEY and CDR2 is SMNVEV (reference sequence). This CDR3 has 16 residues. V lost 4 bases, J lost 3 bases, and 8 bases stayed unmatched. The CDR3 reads CASSYLYGTGGYEQYF. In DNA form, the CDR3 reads TGTGCCAGCAGTTACCTATACGGGACAGGGGGCTACGAGCAGTACTTC.

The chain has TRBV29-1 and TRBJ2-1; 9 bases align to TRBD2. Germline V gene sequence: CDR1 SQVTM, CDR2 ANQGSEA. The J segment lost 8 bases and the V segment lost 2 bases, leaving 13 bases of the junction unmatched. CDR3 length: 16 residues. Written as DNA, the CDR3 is TGCAGCGTTGAAAAGCAGGAAGCTAGCGGGAAAGATGAGCAGTTCTTC. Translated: CSVEKQEASGKDEQFF.